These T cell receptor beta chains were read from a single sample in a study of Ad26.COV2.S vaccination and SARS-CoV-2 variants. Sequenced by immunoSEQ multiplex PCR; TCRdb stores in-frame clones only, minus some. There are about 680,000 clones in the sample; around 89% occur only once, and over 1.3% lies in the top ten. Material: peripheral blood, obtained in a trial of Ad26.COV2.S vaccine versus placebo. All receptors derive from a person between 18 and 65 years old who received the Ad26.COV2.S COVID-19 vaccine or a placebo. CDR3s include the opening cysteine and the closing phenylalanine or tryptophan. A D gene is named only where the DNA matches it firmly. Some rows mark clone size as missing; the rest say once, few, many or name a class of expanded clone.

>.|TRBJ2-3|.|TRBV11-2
CASSLAQGPDTQYF
TGTGCCAGCAGCTTAGCCCAAGGACCAGATACGCAGTATTTT
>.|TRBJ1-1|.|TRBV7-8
CASSPTWQMNTEAFF
TGTGCCAGCAGCCCCACGTGGCAGATGAACACTGAAGCTTTCTTT
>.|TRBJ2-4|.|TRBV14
CASSQGGQGGNIQYF
TGTGCCAGCAGCCAAGGGGGACAAGGAGGGAACATTCAGTACTTC
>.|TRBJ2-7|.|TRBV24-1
CATSEGSSYEQYF
TGTGCCACCAGTGAAGGGAGCTCCTACGAGCAGTACTTC
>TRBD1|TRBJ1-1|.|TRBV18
CASSGDRGKNTEAFF
TGTGCCAGCTCAGGGGACAGGGGGAAGAACACTGAAGCTTTCTTT
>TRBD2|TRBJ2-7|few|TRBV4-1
CASSQAGTSRTYEQYF
TGCGCCAGCAGCCAAGCCGGGACTAGCAGAACCTACGAGCAGTACTTC
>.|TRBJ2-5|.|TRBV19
CASSPRALQETQYF
TGTGCCAGTAGTCCCAGGGCGCTCCAAGAGACCCAGTACTTC
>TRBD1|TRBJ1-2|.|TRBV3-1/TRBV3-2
CASSQISGTGGNGYTF
TGTGCCAGCAGCCAGATATCCGGGACAGGGGGGAATGGCTACACCTTC
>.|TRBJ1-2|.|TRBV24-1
CATSDFWTGYTF
TGTGCCACCAGTGATTTCTGGACGGGCTACACCTTC
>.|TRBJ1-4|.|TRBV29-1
CSVQVPTNNEKLFF
TGCAGCGTCCAGGTACCAACTAATAATGAAAAACTGTTTTTT
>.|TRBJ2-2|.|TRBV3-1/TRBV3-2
CASSQDPSSSGELFF
TGTGCCAGCAGCCAAGATCCCTCTAGCTCCGGGGAGCTGTTTTTT
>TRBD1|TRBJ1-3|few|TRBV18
CASSLEGQFLGNTIYF
TGTGCCAGCTCACTGGAGGGACAGTTCCTCGGAAACACCATATATTTT
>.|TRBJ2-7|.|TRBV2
CASSVRQSSYEQYF
TGTGCCAGCAGTGTCCGGCAGAGCTCCTACGAGCAGTACTTC
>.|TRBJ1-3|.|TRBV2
CASRGSGALNSGNTIYF
TGTGCCAGTAGAGGTTCCGGGGCTCTAAACTCTGGAAACACCATATATTTT
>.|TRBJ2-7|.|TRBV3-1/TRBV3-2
CASSQEGGGPPFF
TGTGCCAGCAGCCAAGAAGGGGGGGGACCCCCTTTCTTC
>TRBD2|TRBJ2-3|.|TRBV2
CASRAQGGATTDTQYF
TGTGCCAGCAGGGCCCAGGGAGGGGCGACCACAGATACGCAGTATTTT
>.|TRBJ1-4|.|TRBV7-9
CASSSGGEKLFF
TGTGCCAGCAGCTCCGGGGGGGAAAAACTGTTTTTT
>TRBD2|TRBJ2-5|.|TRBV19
CASSWRELETQYF
TGTGCCAGTAGCTGGCGGGAGCTAGAGACCCAGTACTTC
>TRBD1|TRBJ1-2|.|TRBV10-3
CAIDRGYGYTF
TGTGCCATCGACAGGGGCTATGGCTACACCTTC
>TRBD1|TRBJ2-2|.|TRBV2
CASREQGSNTGELFF
TGTGCCAGCAGGGAACAGGGGTCGAACACCGGGGAGCTGTTTTTT
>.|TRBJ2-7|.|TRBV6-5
CASSQGHLYEQYF
TGTGCCAGCAGCCAGGGACATCTCTACGAGCAGTACTTC
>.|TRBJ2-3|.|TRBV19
CASSVYPVGDTQYF
TGTGCCAGTAGTGTCTACCCGGTGGGAGATACGCAGTATTTT
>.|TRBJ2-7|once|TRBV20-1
CSASNSGPSEQYF
TGCAGTGCTAGTAACAGCGGCCCGAGCGAGCAGTACTTC
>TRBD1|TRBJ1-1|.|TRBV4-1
CASSLAQGGGEAFF
TGCGCCAGCAGCCTAGCACAGGGGGGTGGTGAAGCTTTCTTT
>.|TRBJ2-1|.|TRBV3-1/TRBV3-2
CASSPLGHEQFF
TGTGCCAGCAGCCCCTTGGGGCATGAGCAGTTCTTC
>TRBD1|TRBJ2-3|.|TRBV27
CASSANRGRGTDTQYF
TGTGCCAGCAGTGCCAACAGGGGCCGTGGCACAGATACGCAGTATTTT
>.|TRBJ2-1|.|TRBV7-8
CASSSQRVAEQFF
TGTGCCAGCAGTTCACAGCGGGTTGCGGAGCAGTTCTTC
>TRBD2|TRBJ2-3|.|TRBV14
CASSHLTSGNTDTQYF
TGTGCCAGCAGCCACCTCACTAGCGGAAACACAGATACGCAGTATTTT
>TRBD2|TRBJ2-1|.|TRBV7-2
CASRRLAGNEQFF
TGTGCCAGCAGGCGGCTAGCGGGAAATGAGCAGTTCTTC
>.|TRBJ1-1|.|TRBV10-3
CAAMSGNAEAFF
TGTGCCGCCATGTCAGGGAACGCTGAAGCTTTCTTT
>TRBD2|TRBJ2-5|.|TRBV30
CAWSVRSGGHSIQETQYF
TGTGCCTGGAGTGTAAGGAGCGGGGGCCACTCAATTCAAGAGACCCAGTACTTC
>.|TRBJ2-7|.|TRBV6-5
CASMDRARSYEQYF
TGTGCCAGCATGGATAGGGCTAGGTCCTACGAGCAGTACTTC
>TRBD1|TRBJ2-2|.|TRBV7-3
CASSRQGQATGELFF
TGTGCCAGCAGCCGTCAGGGACAGGCCACCGGGGAGCTGTTTTTT
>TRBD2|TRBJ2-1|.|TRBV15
CATSRDRTSGNNEQFF
TGTGCCACCAGCAGAGACCGGACTAGCGGGAACAATGAGCAGTTCTTC
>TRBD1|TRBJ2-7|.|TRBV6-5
CASGGTGTAYEQYF
TGTGCCAGCGGGGGCACCGGGACAGCCTACGAGCAGTACTTC
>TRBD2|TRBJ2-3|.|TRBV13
CASSSSSGGAGHGPTDTQYF
TGTGCCAGCAGCTCCTCTAGCGGGGGGGCCGGTCACGGACCCACAGATACGCAGTATTTT
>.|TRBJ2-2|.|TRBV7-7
CASSLVLTDTGELFF
TGTGCTAGCAGCTTAGTATTAACAGACACCGGGGAGCTGTTTTTT
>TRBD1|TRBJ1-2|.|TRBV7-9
CASSYLGQDRFGYTF
TGTGCCAGCAGCTACCTTGGACAGGATCGGTTTGGCTACACCTTC
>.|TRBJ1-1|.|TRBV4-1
CASSQTGTLSTEAFF
TGCGCCAGCAGCCAGACCGGGACACTGTCGACTGAAGCTTTCTTT
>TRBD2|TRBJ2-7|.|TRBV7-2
CASSRRTSGSPHEQYF
TGTGCCAGCAGCCGCAGGACTAGCGGGAGTCCCCACGAGCAGTACTTC
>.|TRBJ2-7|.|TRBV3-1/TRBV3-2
CASSQRDRTYEQYF
TGTGCCAGCAGCCAGAGGGACCGAACCTACGAGCAGTACTTC
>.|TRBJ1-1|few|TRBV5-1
CASSWDRSLGTEAFF
TGCGCCAGCAGCTGGGACCGTAGTCTGGGCACTGAAGCTTTCTTT
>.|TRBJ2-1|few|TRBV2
CASSEEGTEYNEQFF
TGTGCCAGCAGTGAAGAGGGGACGGAGTACAATGAGCAGTTCTTC
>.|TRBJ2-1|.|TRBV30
CAWSVRGVEQFF
TGTGCCTGGAGTGTACGAGGGGTTGAGCAGTTCTTC
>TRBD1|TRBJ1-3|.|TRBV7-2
CASSPQGAGNTIYF
TGTGCCAGCAGCCCCCAGGGGGCTGGAAACACCATATATTTT
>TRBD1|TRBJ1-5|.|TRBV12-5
CASGLVRDRGCNQPQHF
TGTGCTAGTGGTTTGGTCCGGGACAGGGGTTGCAATCAGCCCCAGCATTTT
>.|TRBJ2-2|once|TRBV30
CAWSVTVPGELFF
TGTGCCTGGAGTGTGACGGTTCCCGGGGAGCTGTTTTTT
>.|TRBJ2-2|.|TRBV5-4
CASSLKGRTGELFF
TGTGCCAGCAGCTTGAAGGGGAGAACCGGGGAGCTGTTTTTT
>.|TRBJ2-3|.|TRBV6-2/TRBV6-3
CASSWDFTDTQYF
TGTGCCAGCAGCTGGGACTTCACAGATACGCAGTATTTT
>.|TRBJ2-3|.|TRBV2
CASNLRGYTDTQYF
TGTGCCAGCAATCTCCGGGGCTACACAGATACGCAGTATTTT
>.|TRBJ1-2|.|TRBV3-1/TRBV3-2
CASSAPRRDHYGYTF
TGTGCCAGCAGCGCACCTCGCCGGGATCACTATGGCTACACCTTC
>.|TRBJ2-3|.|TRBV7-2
CASSSRDSTDTQYF
TGTGCCAGCAGCTCCCGGGACAGCACAGATACGCAGTATTTT
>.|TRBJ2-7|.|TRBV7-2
CASSFLTGAYEQYF
TGTGCCAGCAGCTTTCTCACGGGAGCCTACGAGCAGTACTTC
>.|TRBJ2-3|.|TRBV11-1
CASSPTGPDTQYF
TGTGCCAGCAGTCCAACAGGGCCAGATACGCAGTATTTT
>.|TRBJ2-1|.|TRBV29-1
CSVAGLAGTYNEQFF
TGCAGCGTCGCGGGGCTGGCGGGTACCTACAATGAGCAGTTCTTC
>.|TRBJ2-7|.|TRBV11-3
CASSPGTSPYEQYF
TGTGCCAGCAGCCCCGGGACTTCCCCCTACGAGCAGTACTTC
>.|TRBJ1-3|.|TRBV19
CASKDNSGNTIYF
TGTGCCAGTAAGGACAACTCTGGAAACACCATATATTTT
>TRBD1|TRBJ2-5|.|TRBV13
CASSLAGQQETQYF
TGTGCCAGCAGCTTAGCGGGACAGCAAGAGACCCAGTACTTC
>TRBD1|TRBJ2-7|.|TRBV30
CAWSVTGAYEQYF
TGTGCCTGGAGTGTAACAGGGGCCTACGAGCAGTACTTC